Each of the 14 T cell receptor beta chains below was sequenced from the same sample in a study of T cell responses to AZD1222 COVID-19 vaccine. Produced via immunoSEQ multiplex PCR; TCRdb's table is partial and in-frame only. The repertoire holds about 46,000 clones, with 70% to 90% as singletons. Source: peripheral blood, taken 28 days after the second AZD1222 dose. The receptors derive from an adult who received the AZD1222 COVID-19 vaccine.

The V and J genes are TRBV6-5 and TRBJ1-2, with 7 bases aligning to TRBD1. J gave up 2 bases and V 2 bases, and 2 bases lay outside the gene matches. Germline V gives CDR1 MNHEY, CDR2 SVGAGI. The CDR3 is 14 residues long. The CDR3 nucleotides are TGTGCCAGCAGTTACGAGACAGGGAACTATGGCTACACCTTC. This encodes CASSYETGNYGYTF.

J is TRBJ2-2 and V is TRBV2; D gene unclear. The CDR3 length is 11 residues. Germline CDR1 and CDR2: SNHLY and FYNNEI. V lost 6 bases, J lost 8 bases, and 7 bases lay in between. The CDR3 region is CASSTEGELFF. As DNA, the CDR3 is TGTGCCAGCAGCACGGAGGGGGAGCTGTTTTTT.

The chain links TRBV6-6 to TRBJ2-5, with D uncertain. The ends were cut back, 1 base at V and 11 bases at J, with 8 bases in the middle. CDR3 length: 11 amino acids. Germline loops: CDR1 MNHNY, CDR2 SVGAGI (reference sequence). CDR3 residues: CASSYWADQYF. As DNA, the CDR3 is TGTGCCAGCAGTTACTGGGCAGATCAGTACTTC.

CDR3 DNA sequence: TGTGCCAGCAGTGGATCGTCCCGGAGAGATACGCAGTATTTT. Protein: CASSGSSRRDTQYF. The chain employs TRBV2 and TRBJ2-3; D remains ambiguous. The CDR3 runs 14 residues. Trimming left V 4 bases short and J 5 bases short, with 13 bases between. The germline V gene has CDR1 SNHLY and CDR2 FYNNEI. Full variable domain (outside the CDR3, taken from reference TRBV2 and TRBJ2-3): EPEVTQTPSHQVTQMGQEVILRCVPISNHLYFYWYRQILGQKVEFLVSFYNNEISEKSEIFDDQFSVERPDGSNFTLKIRSTKLEDSAMYFCASSGSSRRDTQYFGPGTRLTVL.

The V gene is TRBV30, the J gene TRBJ1-3; D gene ambiguous. Germline V gene sequence: CDR1 GTSNPN, CDR2 SVGIG (reference sequence). The CDR3 is 14 residues long. Trimming took off 0 bases at V and 4 bases at J, with 10 bases between the two ends. CDR3 region: CAWSVKGSGNTIYF. The CDR3 coding sequence is TGTGCCTGGAGTGTAAAGGGCTCCGGAAACACCATATATTTT.

The chain links TRBV4-2 to TRBJ1-5, with 10 positions matching TRBD1. The CDR3 sequence is 15 residues long. Per germline, CDR1 LGHNA and CDR2 YNFKEQ. With 3 bases clipped from V and 6 bases from J, the junction kept 5 bases outside the gene matches. The CDR3 DNA sequence: TGTGCCAGCAGCCAGAGACAGGGGGCTGGTCAGCCCCAGCATTTT. It specifies CASSQRQGAGQPQHF.

This clone was seen a single time. CDR3 region: CASSHQRAGVRREQYF. In nucleotides, the CDR3 is TGTGCCAGCAGCCACCAGAGAGCGGGAGTTCGCCGCGAGCAGTACTTC. This chain joins TRBV14 and TRBJ2-7, with TRBD2 identical over 8 bases. The J segment lost 6 bases and the V segment lost 3 bases, leaving 13 bases of the junction unmatched. CDR3 length equals 16 residues. The V gene's germline CDR1 is SGHDN and CDR2 FVKESK.

The gene calls are TRBV18 and TRBJ2-3, with D tentatively TRBD2 (5 bases). Germline values: CDR1 KGHSH, CDR2 LQKENI. V lost 1 base to trimming and J lost 0 bases, with 11 bases between them. The length of the CDR3 is 16 residues. DNA of the CDR3: TGTGCCAGCTCACCACGGACGCGGGTTAGCACAGATACGCAGTATTTT. Translation gives CASSPRTRVSTDTQYF.

V usage is TRBV5-5 and J usage is TRBJ2-7, with 9 bases matching TRBD1. Germline V CDR1 and CDR2: SGHKS, YYEKEE (reference sequence). CDR3 size: 16 residues. The junction had 7 bases not matched to a gene; V was cut back by 3 bases and J by 0 bases. CDR3 coding DNA: TGTGCCAGCAGCTCCTACAGGGGGCGCGGCTCCTACGAGCAGTACTTC. The encoded protein is CASSSYRGRGSYEQYF.

The chain recombines TRBV28 with TRBJ2-1; D possibly matches TRBD1 or TRBD2 (5 bases each). The CDR3 spans 13 residues. Trimming removed 6 bases at V and 4 bases at J, with 10 bases between. CDR1 and CDR2 from the germline V gene are MDHEN and SYDVKM. CDR3: CASRWDGYNEQFF. CDR3 DNA: TGTGCCAGCAGATGGGACGGTTACAATGAGCAGTTCTTC.

The V call is TRBV5-4, the J call TRBJ2-7, with D uncertain. Trimming removed 3 bases at V and 0 bases at J, with 10 bases between. Germline V gives CDR1 SGHNT, CDR2 YYREEE (reference sequence). The CDR3 covers 14 residues. The CDR3 region is CASSSDASSYEQYF. DNA of the CDR3: TGTGCCAGCAGCTCCGACGCCAGCTCCTACGAGCAGTACTTC.

The genes are TRBV4-1 and TRBJ2-4; 8 bases align to TRBD2. CDR3 length: 17 residues. Germline values: CDR1 MGHRA, CDR2 YSYEKL. V dropped 1 base and J dropped 4; count of bases not matched to a gene: 9. CDR3 sequence: CASSQVGQQRGKNIQYF. The CDR3 bases are TGCGCCAGCAGCCAAGTGGGTCAGCAGCGGGGGAAAAACATTCAGTACTTC.

The rearrangement joins TRBV5-1 to TRBJ2-3; D possibly corresponds to TRBD2 (6 bases). Germline CDR1 reads SGHRS; CDR2 reads YFSETQ. This CDR3 has 15 amino acids. Trimming removed 1 base at V and 0 bases at J, with 9 bases between. The CDR3 bases are TGCGCCAGCAGCTTGTCTGGGACTAGCACAGATACGCAGTATTTT. It specifies CASSLSGTSTDTQYF.

V and J are TRBV4-1 and TRBJ2-7, with D tentatively TRBD1 (6 bases). This CDR3 region has 14 residues. Trimming removed 4 bases at V and 0 bases at J, with 10 bases between. CDR1 is MGHRA and CDR2 is YSYEKL in the germline V gene. The CDR3 region is CASSRQGSSYEQYF. The CDR3 DNA sequence: TGCGCCAGCAGCCGTCAGGGGTCCTCCTACGAGCAGTACTTC.